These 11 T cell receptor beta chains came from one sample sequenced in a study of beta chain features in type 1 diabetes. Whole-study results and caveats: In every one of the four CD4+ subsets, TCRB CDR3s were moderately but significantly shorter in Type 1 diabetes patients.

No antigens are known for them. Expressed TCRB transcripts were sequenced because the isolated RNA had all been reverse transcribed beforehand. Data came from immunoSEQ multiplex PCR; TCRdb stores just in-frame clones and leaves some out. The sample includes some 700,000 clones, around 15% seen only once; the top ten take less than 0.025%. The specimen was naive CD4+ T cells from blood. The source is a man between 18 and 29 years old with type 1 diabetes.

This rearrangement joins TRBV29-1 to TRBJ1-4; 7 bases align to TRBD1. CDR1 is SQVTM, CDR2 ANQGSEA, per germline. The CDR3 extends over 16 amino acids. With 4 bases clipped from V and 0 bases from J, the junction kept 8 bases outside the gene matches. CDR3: CSVVVLTGSTNEKLFF. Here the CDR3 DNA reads TGCAGCGTTGTGGTGTTGACAGGGTCAACTAATGAAAAACTGTTTTTT.

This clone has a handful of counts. CDR3 sequence (DNA): TGTGCCAGCAGCTTAGTGATCCTAGCAACTAATGAAAAACTGTTTTTT. Encoded protein: CASSLVILATNEKLFF. This rearrangement joins TRBV7-9 to TRBJ1-4; D remains unclear. V was clipped by 1 base and J by 0 bases, with 9 bases between them. Germline lookup yields CDR1 SEHNR and CDR2 FQNEAQ (reference sequence). This CDR3 is 16 amino acids long.

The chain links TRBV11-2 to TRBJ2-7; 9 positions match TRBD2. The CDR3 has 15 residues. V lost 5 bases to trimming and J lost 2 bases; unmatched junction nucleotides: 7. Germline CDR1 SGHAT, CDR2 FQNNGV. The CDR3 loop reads CASSKIAGVPYEQYF. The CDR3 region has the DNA TGTGCCAGCAGCAAGATAGCGGGGGTGCCCTACGAGCAGTACTTC.

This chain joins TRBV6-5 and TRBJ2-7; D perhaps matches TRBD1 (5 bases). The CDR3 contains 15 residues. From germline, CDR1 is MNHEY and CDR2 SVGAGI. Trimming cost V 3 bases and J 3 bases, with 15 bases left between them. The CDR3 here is CASSYQAGLFYEQYF. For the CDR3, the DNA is TGTGCCAGCAGTTATCAGGCAGGGTTATTCTACGAGCAGTACTTC.

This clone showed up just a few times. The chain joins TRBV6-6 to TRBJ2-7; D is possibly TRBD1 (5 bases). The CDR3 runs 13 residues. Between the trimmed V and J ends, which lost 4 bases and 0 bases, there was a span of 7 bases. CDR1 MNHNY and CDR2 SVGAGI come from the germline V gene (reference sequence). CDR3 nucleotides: TGTGCCAGCAGTTTAGGGGTCTCCTACGAGCAGTACTTC. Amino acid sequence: CASSLGVSYEQYF.

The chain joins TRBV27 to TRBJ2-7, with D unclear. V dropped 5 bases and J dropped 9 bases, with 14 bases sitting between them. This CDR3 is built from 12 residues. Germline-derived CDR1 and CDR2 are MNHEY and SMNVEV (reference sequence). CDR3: CASSRSPGVQYF. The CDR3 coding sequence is TGTGCCAGCAGTCGTTCCCCGGGTGTGCAGTACTTC.

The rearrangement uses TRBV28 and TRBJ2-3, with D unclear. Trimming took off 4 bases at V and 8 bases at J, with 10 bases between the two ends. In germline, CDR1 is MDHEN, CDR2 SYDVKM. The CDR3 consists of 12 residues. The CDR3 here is CASSSPFGTQYF. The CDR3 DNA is TGTGCCAGCAGTTCACCGTTTGGTACGCAGTATTTT.

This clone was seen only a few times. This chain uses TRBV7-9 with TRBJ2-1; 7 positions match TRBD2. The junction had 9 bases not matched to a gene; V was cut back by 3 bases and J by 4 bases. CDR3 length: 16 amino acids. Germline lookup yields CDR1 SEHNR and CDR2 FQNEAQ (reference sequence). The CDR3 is CASSLGSLAVYNEQFF. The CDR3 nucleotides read TGTGCCAGCAGCTTGGGGTCCCTAGCGGTTTACAATGAGCAGTTCTTC. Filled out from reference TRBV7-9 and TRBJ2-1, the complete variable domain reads DTGVSQNPRHKITKRGQNVTFRCDPISEHNRLYWYRQTLGQGPEFLTYFQNEAQLEKSRLLSDRFSAERPKGSFSTLEIQRTEQGDSAMYLCASSLGSLAVYNEQFFGPGTRLTVL.

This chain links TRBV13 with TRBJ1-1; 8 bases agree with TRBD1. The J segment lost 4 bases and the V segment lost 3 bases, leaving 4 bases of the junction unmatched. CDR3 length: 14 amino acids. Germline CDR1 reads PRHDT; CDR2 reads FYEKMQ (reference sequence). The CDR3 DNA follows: TGTGCCAGCAGCTTCCGACAGGGGAGCACTGAAGCTTTCTTT. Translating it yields CASSFRQGSTEAFF.

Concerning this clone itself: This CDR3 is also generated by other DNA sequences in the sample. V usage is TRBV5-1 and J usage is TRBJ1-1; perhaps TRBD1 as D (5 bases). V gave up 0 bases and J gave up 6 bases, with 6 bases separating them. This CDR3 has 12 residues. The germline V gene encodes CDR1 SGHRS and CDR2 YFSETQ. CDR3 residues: CASSLVGPEAFF. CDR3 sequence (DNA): TGCGCCAGCAGCTTGGTGGGGCCTGAAGCTTTCTTT.

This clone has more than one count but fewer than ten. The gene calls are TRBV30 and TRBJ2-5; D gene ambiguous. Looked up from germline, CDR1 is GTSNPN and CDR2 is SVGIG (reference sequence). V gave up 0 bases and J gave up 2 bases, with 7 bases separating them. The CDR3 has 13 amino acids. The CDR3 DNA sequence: TGTGCCTGGAGTGTACGCAGACAAGAGACCCAGTACTTC. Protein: CAWSVRRQETQYF.